One and the same sample provided the 32 T cell receptor beta chains below, sequenced in a study of T cells after yellow fever vaccination. From the 5' RACE reads, TCRdb called clonotypes with MiXCR, one entry per CDR3 protein. The table has 90,000 to 130,000 distinct CDR3 sequences, 8.4% seen once. The sequences come from CD8+ T cells sorted from PBMCs, collected 45 days after the yellow fever booster vaccination. The receptors stem from a young man who received the YFV17D yellow fever vaccine.

Ten or more counts support this clonotype. The chain recombines TRBV10-3 with TRBJ1-2; 7 positions agree with TRBD1. Germline V gene lookup returns CDR1 ENHRY and CDR2 SYGVKD. The CDR3 is 18 residues long. Unmatched junction bases numbered 16, after V lost 2 bases and J lost 4 bases. As DNA, the CDR3 is TGTGCCATCAGTGAGGACCTACCGGACAGGCGTGCCCTCTATGGCTACACCTTC. Its protein product is CAISEDLPDRRALYGYTF.

This clonotype was seen at least ten times. This chain joins TRBV9 and TRBJ2-3; 7 positions agree with TRBD1. Germline CDR1 reads SGDLS; CDR2 reads YYNGEE. This CDR3 spans 15 amino acids. Unmatched junction bases numbered 5, after V lost 3 bases and J lost 1 base. Written as DNA, the CDR3 is TGTGCCAGCAGCGCAACCGGGACAGGCACAGATACGCAGTATTTT. Protein: CASSATGTGTDTQYF.

This chain links TRBV11-1 with TRBJ2-1, with 9 bases lining up with TRBD2. Looked up from germline, CDR1 is SGHAT and CDR2 is FQDESV (reference sequence). This CDR3 is built from 19 residues. V lost 1 base and J lost 0; bases outside the gene matches: 10. In DNA, the CDR3 is TGTGCCAGCAGCTTAGACCAACTAGCGGGTATAGACTCCTACAATGAGCAGTTCTTC. It is translated as CASSLDQLAGIDSYNEQFF.

This clonotype was observed a few times. The chain employs TRBV15 and TRBJ2-7; 9 bases are a match to TRBD1. Germline loops: CDR1 LNHNV, CDR2 YYDKDF (reference sequence). The length of the CDR3 is 15 residues. Trimming cost V 1 base and J 5 bases; bases outside gene matches: 6. CDR3 in amino acids: CATSRVRDRGDEQYF. CDR3 DNA: TGTGCCACCAGCAGAGTACGAGACAGGGGGGACGAGCAGTACTTC.

This clonotype has more than one count but fewer than ten. The rearrangement links TRBV10-1 to TRBJ2-7; 7 bases map to TRBD2. The CDR3 loop spans 16 amino acids. After removal of 8 bases from V and 5 bases from J, the junction contained 18 bases not matched to a gene. CDR1 is WNHNN and CDR2 is SYGVQD in the germline V gene (reference sequence). The DNA of the CDR3 is TGCGCCAGCTCCCCCCGGCGGGCTAGCGGTCCCCACGAGCAGTACTTC. Its protein product is CASSPRRASGPHEQYF.

This clonotype was seen many times. V and J are TRBV7-3 and TRBJ2-1, with 12 nucleotides matching TRBD2. The V gene's germline CDR1 is SGHTA and CDR2 FQGTGA. The V and J ends lost 5 bases and 10 bases, in that order; junction bases with no gene match: 9. The CDR3 is 15 residues long. In nucleotides, the CDR3 is TGTGCCAGCAGCATCTCTAGCGGGAGGGCCCCCGAGCAGTTCTTC. It translates to CASSISSGRAPEQFF.

CDR3 DNA sequence: TGTGCCAGCAGCTTAGAACAACCTAGCAGCGGGAGAAACGAGCAGTACTTC. It is translated as CASSLEQPSSGRNEQYF. The chain recombines TRBV7-8 with TRBJ2-7, with TRBD2 matching over 8 bases. V was pared by 1 base and J by 5 bases, with 13 bases of the junction left unmatched. Per the germline V gene, CDR1 is SGHVS and CDR2 is FQNEAQ. This CDR3 has 17 residues.

This clonotype came up many times. The rearrangement uses TRBV15 and TRBJ2-7; weak D call: TRBD1 (5 bases). Trimming stripped 3 bases from V and 3 bases from J, with 18 bases between. The CDR3 has 16 amino acids. Germline lookup yields CDR1 LNHNV and CDR2 YYDKDF (reference sequence). The CDR3 DNA reads as TGTGCCACCAGCAGTACCTGGGCAGGGCCTCTCTACGAGCAGTACTTC. As protein: CATSSTWAGPLYEQYF.

This clonotype has ten or more counts. The chain combines TRBV29-1 with TRBJ2-3; 13 nucleotides align to TRBD2. Germline trimming cut 8 bases from V and 0 bases from J; bases unmatched to any gene: 5. CDR3 length equals 15 residues. Per germline, CDR1 SQVTM and CDR2 ANQGSEA. CDR3 protein: CSSPGLAGSTDTQYF. Here the CDR3 DNA reads TGCAGCTCACCGGGACTAGCGGGGAGCACAGATACGCAGTATTTT.

This clonotype came up many times. This chain links TRBV3-1 with TRBJ1-5; unclear D gene. V shed 6 bases and J shed 0 bases, with 9 bases lying between them. The CDR3 covers 14 residues. Looked up from germline, CDR1 is LGHDT and CDR2 is YNNKEL (reference sequence). The CDR3 DNA reads as TGTGCCAGCAGTTTCACAGATAGCAATCAGCCCCAGCATTTT. Residues: CASSFTDSNQPQHF.

This clonotype was observed many times. The chain joins TRBV15 to TRBJ2-1; D not resolved. Germline CDR1 LNHNV, CDR2 YYDKDF (reference sequence). The CDR3 consists of 11 residues. The V and J ends lost 0 bases and 10 bases respectively, with 4 bases between them. The chain's CDR3 is CATSREGEQFF. In nucleotides, the CDR3 is TGTGCCACCAGCAGAGAAGGGGAGCAGTTCTTC. The whole variable domain, remainder taken from reference TRBV15 and TRBJ2-1, is DAMVIQNPRYQVTQFGKPVTLSCSQTLNHNVMYWYQQKSSQAPKLLFHYYDKDFNNEADTPDNFQSRRPNTSFCFLDIRSPGLGDTAMYLCATSREGEQFFGPGTRLTVL.

This clonotype was seen many times. CDR3 in amino acids: CASSHLGLAGVNEQFF. Written as DNA, the CDR3 is TGCGCCAGCAGCCATCTCGGACTAGCGGGAGTCAATGAGCAGTTCTTC. The V and J genes are TRBV4-3 and TRBJ2-1; 13 bases are a match to TRBD2. This CDR3 contains 16 residues. The germline V gene encodes CDR1 LGHNA and CDR2 YSLEER. Trimming at V came to 3 bases and at J to 6 bases, leaving 5 bases not matched to a gene.

This clonotype was recorded a few times. The V call is TRBV5-5, the J call TRBJ1-1, with unresolved D. The CDR3 is 13 residues long. Germline V gene data show CDR1 as SGHKS and CDR2 as YYEKEE (reference sequence). The V gene lost 3 bases and the J gene lost 1 base, with 7 bases spanning the gap. The CDR3 here is CASSSSGNTEAFF. The CDR3 DNA reads as TGTGCCAGCAGCTCATCGGGGAACACTGAAGCTTTCTTT.

In this sample, this clonotype turned up many times. The chain is built from TRBV24-1 and TRBJ2-2, with a possible D match to TRBD2 (6 bases). Per the germline V gene, CDR1 is KGHDR and CDR2 is SFDVKD. V was cut by 4 bases and J by 5 bases, with 25 bases left in between. The CDR3 loop spans 19 amino acids. This CDR3 is CATSDRTTRPGAFTGELFF. The CDR3 nucleotides are TGTGCCACCAGTGACCGGACGACTAGGCCGGGAGCTTTTACCGGGGAGCTGTTTTTT.

This clonotype was counted between two and nine times. The chain recombines TRBV11-1 with TRBJ2-1; the D gene is possibly TRBD2 (6 bases). The CDR3 length is 14 residues. Looked up from germline, CDR1 is SGHAT and CDR2 is FQDESV (reference sequence). V was pared by 1 base and J by 9 bases, with 13 bases between. CDR3 sequence (DNA): TGTGCCAGCAGCTTAGGGGGACTCGCAATTGAGCAGTTCTTC. Translated: CASSLGGLAIEQFF.

This clonotype was seen a few times. The chain links TRBV11-2 to TRBJ2-5; no clear D. The germline V gene has CDR1 SGHAT and CDR2 FQNNGV. The V end lost 6 bases, the J end lost 2 bases, and 16 bases lay between the germline ends. This CDR3 has 15 residues. The CDR3 reads CASRNAPGLQETQYF. CDR3 coding DNA: TGTGCCAGCAGGAACGCCCCCGGGCTACAAGAGACCCAGTACTTC.

This clonotype came up many times. The rearrangement joins TRBV27 to TRBJ2-1, with D perhaps assigned TRBD1 or TRBD2 (5 bases each). The CDR3 extends over 14 amino acids. V lost 4 bases and J 2 bases, leaving 9 bases between the germline ends. The germline V gene has CDR1 MNHEY and CDR2 SMNVEV (reference sequence). DNA for the CDR3: TGTGCCAGCAGTTACGGGACGCCCTACAATGAGCAGTTCTTC. Its translation is CASSYGTPYNEQFF.

This clonotype was counted ten times or more. CDR3 sequence (DNA): TGCGCCAGCAGCCGGACCAGCAATGAGCAGTTCTTC. Its protein is CASSRTSNEQFF. The J gene is TRBJ2-1, the V gene TRBV5-1; D is undetermined. Trimming shortened V by 4 bases and J by 6 bases, and 8 bases separated the two germline ends. The CDR3 is made up of 12 amino acids. Germline-derived CDR1 and CDR2 are SGHRS and YFSETQ. Full variable domain (rest looked up from reference TRBV5-1 and TRBJ2-1): KAGVTQTPRYLIKTRGQQVTLSCSPISGHRSVSWYQQTPGQGLQFLFEYFSETQRNKGNFPGRFSGRQFSNSRSEMNVSTLELGDSALYLCASSRTSNEQFFGPGTRLTVL.

Only a few counts were recorded for this clonotype. The chain combines TRBV6-5 with TRBJ2-2; a weak D match, TRBD1 (5 bases). The CDR3 has 16 amino acids. Trimming took 0 bases from V and 5 from J, leaving 13 bases between them. Germline CDR1 and CDR2: MNHEY and SVGAGI. CDR3 sequence reads: CASSYSPQAGTGELFF. Here the CDR3 DNA reads TGTGCCAGCAGTTACTCTCCCCAGGCAGGGACCGGGGAGCTGTTTTTT.

CDR3 in DNA: TGTGCCAGCAGTCCAGTGTGGAGCTCCTACAATGAGCAGTTCTTC. Its translation is CASSPVWSSYNEQFF. The chain is built from TRBV27 and TRBJ2-1; D gene unclear. Germline V CDR1 and CDR2: MNHEY, SMNVEV (reference sequence). V dropped 5 bases and J dropped 0 bases, with 11 bases sitting between them. This CDR3 has 15 residues.

This clonotype was observed at least ten times. The DNA of the CDR3 is TGCGCCAGCAGCTTGTGGGGCGACACGACAGATACGCAGTATTTT. It translates to CASSLWGDTTDTQYF. The genes are TRBV5-1 and TRBJ2-3, with D possibly being TRBD1 (5 bases). Germline lookup yields CDR1 SGHRS and CDR2 YFSETQ. Trimming pared 1 base from V and 3 bases from J, leaving 12 bases between. The CDR3 extends over 15 amino acids.

This clonotype was seen at least ten times. The CDR3 DNA reads as TGTGCCAGCAGCGTAGGCGGGAGCGGCTACAATGAGCAGTTCTTC. It encodes CASSVGGSGYNEQFF. This chain uses TRBV9 with TRBJ2-1; 7 bases agree with TRBD2. CDR1 and CDR2 (germline): SGDLS, YYNGEE. V lost 0 bases, J lost 3 bases, and 3 bases stayed unmatched. The CDR3 covers 15 residues.

At least ten counts were recorded for this clonotype. This chain links TRBV4-2 with TRBJ1-1; the D gene is possibly TRBD1 (6 bases). Trimming stripped 4 bases from V and 5 bases from J, with 14 bases between. Germline CDR1 and CDR2: LGHNA and YNFKEQ. The CDR3 totals 14 residues. DNA for the CDR3: TGTGCCAGCAGCCTGCCCGCAGGGGATACTGAAGCTTTCTTT. Its protein is CASSLPAGDTEAFF.

This clonotype was recorded many times. The V call is TRBV9, the J call TRBJ2-7; no definite D call. This CDR3 is 13 amino acids long. The V end was cut by 2 bases, the J end by 5 bases, with 11 bases between. Germline values: CDR1 SGDLS, CDR2 YYNGEE. CDR3 in amino acids: CASSVGGRNEQYF. In DNA form, the CDR3 reads TGTGCCAGCAGCGTGGGTGGGCGGAACGAGCAGTACTTC.

This clonotype was found a few times. This chain uses TRBV6-2 or TRBV6-3 with TRBJ2-1, with no clear D. The CDR3 length is 15 residues. With 9 bases removed from V and 6 bases from J, the gap between germline ends came to 21 bases. Looked up from germline, CDR1 is MNHEY and CDR2 is SVGEGT. CDR3 DNA sequence: TGTGCCAGTCTCCTCTCCATATCATCCACCAATGAGCAGTTCTTC. Translating it yields CASLLSISSTNEQFF.

This clonotype was counted between two and nine times. This sequence joins TRBV7-2 and TRBJ2-7; 11 positions match TRBD2. The germline CDR1 and CDR2 sequences are SGHTA and FQGNSA. J gave up 4 bases and V 2 bases, and 4 bases lay outside the gene matches. This CDR3 comprises 15 residues. The CDR3, as DNA: TGTGCCAGCAGCTTAATAGCGGGAGGGATTTACGAGCAGTACTTC. It translates to CASSLIAGGIYEQYF.

Ten or more counts support this clonotype. The V and J genes are TRBV12-3 or TRBV12-4 and TRBJ1-3; D is unresolved. V was cut by 5 bases and J by 6 bases, with 5 bases left in between. The CDR3 is 11 amino acids. The CDR3 sequence: CASSPPNTIYF. The CDR3 region has the DNA TGTGCCAGCAGTCCACCAAACACCATATATTTT.

This clonotype was detected ten times or more. This chain links TRBV5-1 with TRBJ2-2, with 9 bases aligning to TRBD2. V dropped 7 bases and J dropped 4; count of bases not matched to a gene: 11. CDR1 is SGHRS, CDR2 YFSETQ, per germline. The CDR3 has 16 amino acids. CDR3 protein: CASVKGVAGVTGELFF. DNA for the CDR3: TGCGCCAGCGTCAAAGGGGTAGCGGGAGTCACCGGGGAGCTGTTTTTT. Full variable domain (remainder filled in from reference TRBV5-1 and TRBJ2-2): KAGVTQTPRYLIKTRGQQVTLSCSPISGHRSVSWYQQTPGQGLQFLFEYFSETQRNKGNFPGRFSGRQFSNSRSEMNVSTLELGDSALYLCASVKGVAGVTGELFFGEGSRLTVL.

This clonotype came up many times. The genes are TRBV4-3 and TRBJ2-7, with no clear D. The V and J ends lost 1 base and 5 bases respectively, with 9 bases between them. The CDR3 is 13 amino acids. Germline V lookup: CDR1 LGHNA, CDR2 YSLEER. CDR3 sequence reads: CASSQVRSDEQYF. Here the CDR3 DNA reads TGCGCCAGCAGCCAAGTTAGGTCGGACGAGCAGTACTTC.

This clonotype was seen repeatedly, ten times or more. This chain uses TRBV5-1 with TRBJ2-7; D not resolved. From germline, CDR1 is SGHRS and CDR2 YFSETQ. The ends were cut back, 3 bases at V and 6 bases at J, with 7 bases in the middle. This CDR3 has 11 residues. Here the CDR3 DNA reads TGCGCCAGCAGCTCTGGGTTCGAGCAGTACTTC. It encodes CASSSGFEQYF.

This clonotype was counted many times. The chain employs TRBV5-8 and TRBJ2-1, with D possibly being TRBD1 (8 bases). The V and J ends lost 1 base and 7 bases respectively, with 21 bases between them. CDR1 is SGHTS and CDR2 is YDEGEE in the germline V gene. The CDR3 spans 17 residues. The CDR3: CASSLWGGQGASNEQFF. The CDR3 nucleotides are TGTGCCAGCAGCTTGTGGGGAGGGCAGGGGGCCAGTAATGAGCAGTTCTTC.

This clonotype was observed many times. This chain links TRBV4-2 with TRBJ2-2; 9 nucleotides match TRBD2. Germline V lookup: CDR1 LGHNA, CDR2 YNFKEQ. The CDR3 covers 14 residues. V trimming: 2 bases; J trimming: 6 bases; junction bases outside the gene matches: 1. The CDR3 DNA reads TGTGCCAGCAGCCAACCTAGCGGGGCCGGGGAGCTGTTTTTT. It is translated as CASSQPSGAGELFF.